This T cell receptor (beta chain) was observed in a study of shared clonotypes between healthy human individuals. At the level of the study: Per donor, CD8 memory used one plate, CD8 naive used two, CD4 memory used three and CD4 naive used three. Findings and caveats of the study: The generation probabilities recorded for non-shared clonotypes fell below those of clonotypes shared by all four donors.

Genomic DNA of every subset was divided equally among multiple immunoSEQ plates. In the original workflow: Because ImmunoSEQ provided only junction sequences with no quality scores, the filtering differed. Profiling relied on immunoSEQ multiplex PCR, and the TCRdb table lists in-frame clones only, not all of them. Clonal size and the V and J genes are those of that table, whereas D and trimming came from the DNA. Of around 2,000,000 clones listed, just under 95% are singletons. As concerns this clone: What it recognizes is unknown.

Per the germline V gene, CDR1 is LNHDA and CDR2 is SQIVND (reference sequence). The CDR3 is made up of 14 amino acids. V shed 4 bases and J shed 0 bases, with 7 bases lying between them. Naive CD8 cells, CD45RO-negative and positively selected for CCR7, excluded terminally differentiated effector memory CD45RA+ cells. The receptor was isolated from a young man in good health. Sequencing was done on a sample of naive CD8+ T cells sorted from blood. The V and J genes are TRBV19 and TRBJ1-5; D is unclear. The CDR3 coding sequence is TGTGCCAGTAGTAGTCAGATTAGCAATCAGCCCCAGCATTTT. It translates to CASSSQISNQPQHF.